These 5 T cell receptor beta chains were all obtained from the same sample, sequenced in a study of shared clonotypes between healthy human individuals. Only in-frame clones appear in the TCRdb table, and some are missing; sequencing was by immunoSEQ multiplex PCR. The repertoire holds about 1,800,000 clones, with 85% to 95% as singletons. The naive CD8 fraction comprised CD45RO-negative cells positively selected for CCR7 and excluded terminally differentiated effector memory CD45RA+ cells. Specimen: naive CD8+ T cells sorted from blood. These receptors came from a man aged 18 to 35 in good health.

This clone was seen a few times. The chain joins TRBV28 to TRBJ1-1; D unresolved. The germline V gene encodes CDR1 MDHEN and CDR2 SYDVKM. Trimming took off 3 bases at V and 1 base at J, with 6 bases between the two ends. This CDR3 region has 13 residues. The CDR3 bases are TGTGCCAGCAGTTTTAACGAGAACACTGAAGCTTTCTTT. Amino acid sequence: CASSFNENTEAFF. The variable domain in full, completed from reference TRBV28 and TRBJ1-1, reads DVKVTQSSRYLVKRTGEKVFLECVQDMDHENMFWYRQDPGLGLRLIYFSYDVKMKEKGDIPEGYSVSREKKERFSLILESASTNQTSMYLCASSFNENTEAFFGQGTRLTVV.

Concerning this clone itself: Other nucleotide sequences in the sample specify the same CDR3. The V and J genes are TRBV7-9 and TRBJ2-1; tentative D call: TRBD1 (5 bases). CDR1 and CDR2 (germline): SEHNR, FQNEAQ (reference sequence). CDR3 length: 14 residues. Between the trimmed V and J ends, which lost 5 bases and 3 bases, there was a span of 11 bases. The CDR3 sequence: CASSPPTGYNEQFF. Written as DNA, the CDR3 is TGTGCCAGCAGCCCCCCTACAGGCTACAATGAGCAGTTCTTC. The full variable domain, with the rest looked up from reference TRBV7-9 and TRBJ2-1, is DTGVSQNPRHKITKRGQNVTFRCDPISEHNRLYWYRQTLGQGPEFLTYFQNEAQLEKSRLLSDRFSAERPKGSFSTLEIQRTEQGDSAMYLCASSPPTGYNEQFFGPGTRLTVL.

The V and J genes are TRBV4-1 and TRBJ1-1, with D unclear. CDR1 MGHRA and CDR2 YSYEKL come from the germline V gene. The ends were cut back, 2 bases at V and 1 base at J, with 11 bases in the middle. The length of the CDR3 is 15 residues. The CDR3 region has the DNA TGCGCCAGCAGCCAAACCCCTCTGGGGAACACTGAAGCTTTCTTT. Protein product: CASSQTPLGNTEAFF.

On this clone: Other DNA sequences in this sample translate to the same CDR3. The chain recombines TRBV11-2 with TRBJ1-3, with D possibly being TRBD1 (5 bases). Per germline, CDR1 SGHAT and CDR2 FQNNGV. The CDR3 sequence is 15 residues long. The V end lost 0 bases, the J end lost 4 bases, and 10 bases lay between the germline ends. As DNA, the CDR3 is TGTGCCAGCAGCTTAGATCCAGGGTCCGGAAACACCATATATTTT. Amino acids: CASSLDPGSGNTIYF.

V gene TRBV11-3 combines with J gene TRBJ2-7, with D tentatively TRBD1 (5 bases). The germline CDR1 and CDR2 sequences are SGHNT and YENEEA. The V gene lost 5 bases and the J gene lost 0 bases, with 8 bases spanning the gap. This CDR3 is 13 amino acids long. The CDR3 loop is CASSPGISYEQYF. CDR3 DNA: TGTGCCAGCAGCCCAGGGATCTCCTACGAGCAGTACTTC.